The 20 T cell receptor beta chains given below trace back to one sample, sequenced in a study of graft-versus-host responses after intestinal transplantation. The assay was immunoSEQ multiplex PCR, and TCRdb's table has in-frame clones only and misses some. The table shows roughly 12,000 clones, with 65% to 85% occurring only once. The starting material was PBMCs, obtained 120 to 130 days after transplant. These receptors were taken from a human patient who received an intestinal transplant, so some T cells may come from the graft donor.

This sequence joins TRBV7-3 and TRBJ2-3; D may be TRBD2 (6 bases). The CDR3 length is 15 residues. Germline V CDR1 and CDR2: SGHTA, FQGTGA. V lost 2 bases and J lost 4, with 13 bases in between. CDR3 protein: CASSLAGYPADTQYF. The CDR3 DNA reads TGTGCCAGCAGCTTAGCGGGATACCCGGCAGATACGCAGTATTTT.

The CDR3 here is CASSLAGVGVSPLHF. The CDR3, as DNA: TGTGCCAGCAGCTTAGCAGGGGTTGGGGTTTCACCCCTCCACTTT. The V call is TRBV11-2, the J call TRBJ1-6; D is perhaps TRBD1 (6 bases). Per the germline V gene, CDR1 is SGHAT and CDR2 is FQNNGV. The CDR3 extends over 15 amino acids. Deletions cut 1 base from V and 9 bases from J, with 13 bases between.

The gene calls are TRBV19 and TRBJ2-1, with D tentatively TRBD1 (5 bases). This CDR3 has 13 residues. Per germline, CDR1 LNHDA and CDR2 SQIVND (reference sequence). V lost 1 base and J lost 5, with 6 bases in between. In DNA form, the CDR3 reads TGTGCCAGTAGTATAGCACAGGACAATGAGCAGTTCTTC. Amino acids: CASSIAQDNEQFF.

This clone appeared once. The V gene is TRBV6-5, the J gene TRBJ2-3, with TRBD2 identical over 10 bases. Germline V lookup: CDR1 MNHEY, CDR2 SVGAGI. The CDR3 covers 13 residues. Trimming at V came to 7 bases and at J to 7 bases, leaving 5 bases not matched to a gene. The CDR3 region has the DNA TGTGCCAGCACGGCTAGCGGGAGACATACGCAGTATTTT. Protein product: CASTASGRHTQYF.

This CDR3 is CASSYSFEIEQYF. DNA for the CDR3: TGTGCCAGCAGTTACTCGTTCGAAATCGAGCAGTACTTC. The chain has TRBV6-5 and TRBJ2-7, with D unclear. This CDR3 is built from 13 residues. With 0 bases removed from V and 6 bases from J, the gap between germline ends came to 9 bases. The V gene's germline CDR1 is MNHEY and CDR2 SVGAGI.

The genes are TRBV6-4 and TRBJ2-3, with D unresolved. V shed 3 bases and J shed 0 bases, with 10 bases lying between them. CDR3 length equals 15 residues. Per germline, CDR1 MRHNA and CDR2 SNTAGT. The CDR3 region is CASSEGLLSTDTQYF. The CDR3 DNA reads as TGTGCCAGCAGTGAAGGGCTTCTTAGCACAGATACGCAGTATTTT.

The chain is built from TRBV7-8 and TRBJ2-1; D may match TRBD1 or TRBD2 (7 bases each). The germline CDR1 and CDR2 sequences are SGHVS and FQNEAQ. The CDR3 sequence is 16 residues long. Trimming stripped 5 bases from V and 0 bases from J, with 14 bases between. CDR3 in amino acids: CASSPGGGSSYNEQFF. DNA of the CDR3: TGTGCCAGCAGCCCAGGGGGGGGTAGCTCCTACAATGAGCAGTTCTTC.

CDR3: CASSGTGVNYGYTF. CDR3 in DNA: TGTGCCAGCAGCGGGACAGGCGTTAACTATGGCTACACCTTC. The V and J genes are TRBV9 and TRBJ1-2; TRBD1 matches at 7 bases. V shed 3 bases, J shed 1 base, and the junction held 3 bases outside the gene matches. The CDR3 extends over 14 amino acids. CDR1 and CDR2 (germline): SGDLS, YYNGEE.

This chain uses TRBV5-1 with TRBJ1-5; TRBD1 aligns across 7 bases. Germline lookup yields CDR1 SGHRS and CDR2 YFSETQ. The CDR3 covers 15 residues. The V segment lost 0 bases and the J segment 5 bases; nucleotides outside the gene matches: 5. CDR3: CASSLDGTEYQPQHF. CDR3 nucleotides: TGCGCCAGCAGCTTGGACGGGACAGAATATCAGCCCCAGCATTTT.

This clone has just one count. This chain connects TRBV19 to TRBJ2-7, with TRBD1 identical over 8 bases. Germline CDR1 and CDR2: LNHDA and SQIVND (reference sequence). CDR3 length equals 14 residues. The V and J ends lost 7 bases and 5 bases, in that order; junction bases with no gene match: 10. The CDR3 coding sequence is TGTGCCAGTAAAAAGACAGGGGAGCCCAACGAGCAGTACTTC. It is translated as CASKKTGEPNEQYF. The whole variable domain, filled in from reference TRBV19 and TRBJ2-7, reads DGGITQSPKYLFRKEGQNVTLSCEQNLNHDAMYWYRQDPGQGLRLIYYSQIVNDFQKGDIAEGYSVSREKKESFPLTVTSAQKNPTAFYLCASKKTGEPNEQYFGPGTRLTVT.

This chain links TRBV5-1 with TRBJ2-1; D is ambiguous. Trimming shortened V by 4 bases and J by 6 bases, and 5 bases separated the two germline ends. Germline V gene lookup returns CDR1 SGHRS and CDR2 YFSETQ. The CDR3 extends over 11 amino acids. The CDR3 DNA is TGCGCCAGCAGCGAATGCAATGAGCAGTTCTTC. This encodes CASSECNEQFF.

V is TRBV9 and J is TRBJ2-1; TRBD2 matches 11 bases. Trimming removed 4 bases from V and 0 bases from J; junction bases left unmatched: 0. Germline values: CDR1 SGDLS, CDR2 YYNGEE. The CDR3 is 15 amino acids. CDR3 region: CASSTSGSSYNEQFF. CDR3 coding DNA: TGTGCCAGCAGCACTAGCGGGAGCTCCTACAATGAGCAGTTCTTC.

The chain joins TRBV6-1 to TRBJ2-5, with 7 positions matching TRBD2. V trimming: 7 bases; J trimming: 3 bases; junction bases outside the gene matches: 5. The CDR3 has 13 residues. Germline CDR1 and CDR2: MNHNS and SASEGT. The CDR3 protein is CASKAGDKETQYF. Written as DNA, the CDR3 is TGTGCCAGCAAGGCGGGAGATAAAGAGACCCAGTACTTC.

V gene TRBV19 combines with J gene TRBJ2-2; 8 bases align to TRBD1. With V trimmed by 6 bases and J by 3 bases, 6 bases remained unmatched. The CDR3 has 15 amino acids. Germline CDR1 and CDR2: LNHDA and SQIVND (reference sequence). The CDR3 DNA is TGTGCCAGTAGGCCCGGGACAGGTTACACCGGGGAGCTGTTTTTT. Translated, it gives CASRPGTGYTGELFF.

The chain links TRBV27 to TRBJ2-7; D is possibly TRBD1 (6 bases). Per the germline V gene, CDR1 is MNHEY and CDR2 is SMNVEV (reference sequence). CDR3 length: 15 amino acids. V was pared by 4 bases and J by 6 bases, with 19 bases between. CDR3 sequence: CASSWGSGTILEQYF. CDR3 in DNA: TGTGCCAGCAGTTGGGGATCCGGGACAATCCTCGAGCAGTACTTC.

This chain uses TRBV30 with TRBJ2-1; D remains unclear. This CDR3 spans 15 amino acids. CDR1 GTSNPN and CDR2 SVGIG come from the germline V gene (reference sequence). The V end was cut by 1 base, the J end by 1 base, with 11 bases between. Here the CDR3 DNA reads TGTGCCTGGAGTGAGAGAAAGTGGTCCTACAATGAGCAGTTCTTC. Its translation: CAWSERKWSYNEQFF.

This CDR3 is CASSLGGGATPVRNEQFF. The CDR3 coding sequence is TGTGCCAGCAGCTTAGGGGGGGGTGCTACCCCAGTACGCAATGAGCAGTTCTTC. The chain couples TRBV7-9 to TRBJ2-1; 7 bases agree with TRBD2. V shed 1 base and J 6 bases; nucleotides not matched to a gene: 15. The CDR3 consists of 18 residues. The germline V gene encodes CDR1 SEHNR and CDR2 FQNEAQ (reference sequence).

The chain employs TRBV2 and TRBJ2-7, with D perhaps given as TRBD1 or TRBD2 (5 bases each). Per the germline V gene, CDR1 is SNHLY and CDR2 is FYNNEI. CDR3 size: 15 residues. Trimming removed 1 base at V and 2 bases at J, with 12 bases between. In DNA, the CDR3 is TGTGCCAGCAGTGAAGTTAGGCAGGGAGCCTACGAGCAGTACTTC. This gives the protein CASSEVRQGAYEQYF.

The chain recombines TRBV6-5 with TRBJ1-6; 7 positions agree with TRBD1. CDR3 length equals 15 residues. Germline V CDR1 and CDR2: MNHEY, SVGAGI. The ends lost 3 bases at V and 8 bases at J; junction bases unmatched: 7. The CDR3 DNA sequence: TGTGCCAGCAGTTATCGGGACAGCAGGGATTCACCCCTCCACTTT. This codes for CASSYRDSRDSPLHF.

The V and J genes are TRBV18 and TRBJ1-2; perhaps TRBD1 as D (5 bases). The germline CDR1 and CDR2 sequences are KGHSH and LQKENI. This CDR3 is built from 17 residues. Between the trimmed V and J ends, which lost 4 bases and 2 bases, there was a span of 20 bases. The CDR3 reads CASSRVFGTDGNYGYTF. The CDR3 DNA is TGTGCCAGCTCACGTGTATTCGGGACTGACGGGAACTATGGCTACACCTTC.